This paragraph covers one T cell receptor beta chain sequence. No antigen is known for it. This sample was included in a study of shared clonotypes between healthy human individuals. Study-level results: Genetic and exposure-history diversity was limited by the small donor number.

The data were produced by immunoSEQ multiplex PCR, yet TCRdb's version contains in-frame clones alone and is incomplete. The repertoire has under 2,500,000 clones, approximately 96% of them found once; the top ten carry around 0.13%. The CDR3 covers 15 residues. The germline CDR1 and CDR2 sequences are SGHDN and FVKESK. The V end was cut by 0 bases, the J end by 5 bases, with 13 bases between. The TCR comes from a man younger than 30 in good health. The J gene is TRBJ1-1, the V gene TRBV14; tentatively, D is TRBD1 (6 bases). The sample consisted of naive CD4+ T cells sorted from blood. Subset reported: CD45RA+ positively selected. The CDR3 region is CASSQDSGGRTEAFF. CDR3 sequence (DNA): TGTGCCAGCAGCCAAGATTCCGGGGGCCGGACTGAAGCTTTCTTT.